This T cell receptor (beta chain) was recorded in a study of T cells in localized non-small cell lung cancer. Sequenced by immunoSEQ multiplex PCR; TCRdb stores in-frame clones only, minus some. This sample has tens of thousands of clones, with around 87% found just once. Worth noting for this clone: Its antigen is still unknown.

Study-level points and caveats: There was an association of higher blood T cell density with longer overall survival. Appearances in adjacent lung were noted for a median roughly 50 of the top 100 tumor clones. One tumor region alone was sequenced, and heterogeneity therefore remains possible.

CDR1 is SGHVS and CDR2 is FQNEAQ in the germline V gene. V lost 7 bases and J 4 bases, leaving 13 bases between the germline ends. The CDR3 spans 13 residues. The chain employs TRBV7-8 and TRBJ2-5; weak D call: TRBD1 (6 bases). This clonotype was obtained from a man aged 40 to 75 with stage II lung adenocarcinoma. Sequenced here: PBMCs, sampled before any cancer treatment. This CDR3 is CASTLTGPETQYF. The CDR3 region has the DNA TGTGCCAGCACTCTAACAGGGCCAGAGACCCAGTACTTC.